A single T cell receptor (beta chain) is shown here with its context. CDR1 and CDR2 (germline): LGHDT, YNNKEL (reference sequence). V dropped 4 bases and J dropped 6 bases, with 13 bases sitting between them. The CDR3 runs 14 residues. These data come from a study of control samples from healthy donors and cancer patients. Produced via immunoSEQ multiplex PCR; TCRdb's table is partial and in-frame only. Of more than 20,000 clones listed, approximately 91% were seen once; the top ten hold roughly an eighth. The rearrangement uses TRBV3-1 (or the pseudogene TRBV3-2) and TRBJ1-5; no reliable D call. Material for sequencing was PBMCs. This TCR was recovered from a man aged 50 or older with lung cancer. This CDR3 is CASSPRFRVQPQHF. CDR3 bases: TGTGCCAGCAGCCCGCGCTTTCGGGTTCAGCCCCAGCATTTT.